Listed below are T cell receptor beta chains from one sample, sequenced in a study of CD8 T cells in Susac syndrome. Each CDR3 protein is one row after TCRdb ran MiXCR on the immunoSEQ multiplex PCR reads. Of roughly 120,000 distinct CDR3 sequences listed, more than 85% are singletons. Source material: CD8+ T cells from PBMCs. The receptor set was obtained from a human donor with multiple sclerosis. Each CDR3 is given without its conserved first and last residue.

J	V	CDR3
TRBJ2-2	TRBV3-1	ASSHPYREADTGELF
TRBJ1-2	TRBV5-1	ASSLAPESYYGYT
TRBJ1-6	TRBV19	ASTSLSGGSRNSPLH
TRBJ1-5	TRBV7-8	ASSLGTPNQPQH
TRBJ2-5	TRBV27	ASSFGHEETQY
TRBJ1-5	TRBV21-1	ASSAFDRVNQPQH
TRBJ2-7	TRBV11-2	ASSVRTSGGTRSYEQY
TRBJ2-5	TRBV6-5	ASSYGPHVPETQY
TRBJ1-4	TRBV9	ASSVADGGNEKLF
TRBJ1-4	TRBV6-6	ASSYSTRAHNEKLF
TRBJ1-4	TRBV7-9	ASSSSGTGGAELF
TRBJ2-4	TRBV20-1	SARDPDSGMRSIQY
TRBJ2-5	TRBV28	ASTMGFPETQY
TRBJ2-3	TRBV15	ATSRDWAGATDTQY
TRBJ2-2	TRBV20-1	SAPGGGNTGELF
TRBJ2-7	TRBV9	ASSVSGGTSEQY
TRBJ2-1	TRBV9	ASTGGDLTYNEQF
TRBJ1-1	TRBV6-5	ASSYSNGWRTEAF
TRBJ1-1	TRBV12-5	ASVLVRTGEYSETEAF
TRBJ1-1	TRBV5-1	ARLPGQGATEAF
TRBJ2-4	TRBV7-2	ASSWGGPKNIQY
TRBJ2-2	TRBV19	ASNVGGPTGELF
TRBJ2-5	TRBV6-5	ASSTTGEETQY
TRBJ2-1	TRBV5-4	ASIGTSGAYNEQF
TRBJ1-5	TRBV10-3	AISESNRDFSYQPQH
TRBJ2-3	TRBV18	ASSPPRSTDTQY
TRBJ2-4	TRBV30	AWTHRVGAKNIQY
TRBJ2-7	TRBV29-1	SVEVYGTHRDYEQY
TRBJ2-3	TRBV12-3/TRBV12-4	ASSLEGGTDTQY
TRBJ2-1	TRBV7-9	ASSPLKEGHRDEQF
TRBJ1-1	TRBV7-9	ASSFRDRVTEAF
TRBJ2-5	TRBV6-1	ASSDRGYQETQY
TRBJ1-2	TRBV7-9	ASSLGDNYGYT